This passage covers 31 T cell receptor beta chains from one sample sequenced in a study of radiotherapy plus CTLA-4 blockade in lung cancer. This table comes from immunoSEQ multiplex PCR, and its TCRdb copy is limited to in-frame clones, with some not included. This table holds 55,000 to 80,000 clones, around 77% found once. The source material was peripheral blood, sampled from a patient treated with radiotherapy plus ipilimumab. The receptor source for this set is a human donor with non-small cell lung cancer who had a complete response to radiotherapy plus ipilimumab.

The chain carries TRBV7-2 and TRBJ2-5; D not resolved. Trimming removed 5 bases from V and 4 bases from J, with 11 bases in between. This CDR3 spans 13 amino acids. CDR1 SGHTA and CDR2 FQGNSA come from the germline V gene. The CDR3 region has the DNA TGTGCCAGCAGCCGCGGACCGCCAGAGACCCAGTACTTC. It specifies CASSRGPPETQYF.

The V and J genes are TRBV6-5 and TRBJ1-5, with D tentatively TRBD1 (6 bases). The V end lost 5 bases, the J end lost 0 bases, and 11 bases lay between the germline ends. The germline V gene encodes CDR1 MNHEY and CDR2 SVGAGI. The CDR3 runs to 15 residues. In nucleotides, the CDR3 is TGTGCCAGCAGTCTTCAGGGGTATAGCAATCAGCCCCAGCATTTT. Translating gives CASSLQGYSNQPQHF.

This clone was observed once. This chain connects TRBV6-5 to TRBJ1-2; D unresolved. Germline CDR1 reads MNHEY; CDR2 reads SVGAGI. The CDR3 runs 15 residues. Deletions cut 0 bases from V and 2 bases from J, with 10 bases between. The CDR3, as DNA: TGTGCCAGCAGTTACTCGAGATCACAAAACTATGGCTACACCTTC. Residues: CASSYSRSQNYGYTF.

The chain uses TRBV5-1 and TRBJ1-1; tentative D call: TRBD1 (6 bases). The CDR3 is made up of 16 amino acids. Germline V gene lookup returns CDR1 SGHRS and CDR2 YFSETQ. Trimming took off 0 bases at V and 1 base at J, with 13 bases between the two ends. The CDR3 is CASSLAISRGNTEAFF. The CDR3, as DNA: TGCGCCAGCAGCTTGGCGATTAGCAGGGGGAACACTGAAGCTTTCTTT.

V and J are TRBV25-1 and TRBJ1-3; D gene uncertain. The V and J ends lost 5 bases and 0 bases respectively, with 14 bases between them. The CDR3 totals 16 residues. The germline V gene has CDR1 MGHDK and CDR2 SYGVNS. As DNA, the CDR3 is TGTGCCAGCAGTCCCGGGATAGTGGTCTCTGGAAACACCATATATTTT. Protein sequence: CASSPGIVVSGNTIYF.

The chain couples TRBV5-1 to TRBJ2-3; 7 bases map to TRBD2. Germline loops: CDR1 SGHRS, CDR2 YFSETQ. The CDR3 totals 12 residues. After removal of 5 bases from V and 3 bases from J, the junction contained 0 bases not matched to a gene. In nucleotides, the CDR3 is TGCGCCAGCAGGCGGGAGACAGATACGCAGTATTTT. It codes for CASRRETDTQYF.

The chain combines TRBV7-2 with TRBJ2-5; TRBD2 agrees at 16 bases. Germline V gene lookup returns CDR1 SGHTA and CDR2 FQGNSA. The CDR3 sequence is 17 residues long. The ends lost 4 bases at V and 4 bases at J; junction bases unmatched: 6. This CDR3 reads CASSSEGLAGGRETQYF. DNA of the CDR3: TGTGCCAGCAGCTCGGAGGGACTAGCGGGAGGGCGAGAGACCCAGTACTTC.

The chain links TRBV19 to TRBJ1-1; D gene ambiguous. V lost 6 bases and J lost 5, with 7 bases in between. CDR1 is LNHDA, CDR2 SQIVND, per germline (reference sequence). There are 11 residues in the CDR3. The CDR3 nucleotides are TGTGCCAGTAGGACGAGTACTGAAGCTTTCTTT. Translating gives CASRTSTEAFF.

This clone has just one count. The gene calls are TRBV5-1 and TRBJ1-3; D may be TRBD1 (5 bases). The CDR3 has 14 residues. Germline lookup yields CDR1 SGHRS and CDR2 YFSETQ. Trimming removed 5 bases at V and 4 bases at J, with 13 bases between. The CDR3 loop reads CASRLQGEGNTIYF. The CDR3 DNA sequence: TGCGCCAGCAGGTTGCAAGGGGAAGGAAACACCATATATTTT.

The gene calls are TRBV12-5 and TRBJ2-3; TRBD1 matches at 8 bases. The length of the CDR3 is 13 residues. The junction had 2 bases not matched to a gene; V was cut back by 6 bases and J by 3 bases. Germline assignment: CDR1 LGHNT and CDR2 FRNRAP. CDR3 sequence reads: CASGGTGTDTQYF. The CDR3 DNA sequence: TGTGCTAGTGGGGGGACAGGAACAGATACGCAGTATTTT.

This clone was seen a handful of times. The rearrangement uses TRBV11-2 and TRBJ2-1; D unclear. V was trimmed by 5 bases and J by 1 base, leaving 9 bases between them. Germline V gene data show CDR1 as SGHAT and CDR2 as FQNNGV. This CDR3 region has 14 residues. The CDR3 DNA reads TGTGCCAGCAGCGCCTCCCCATCCTACAATGAGCAGTTCTTC. Its translation is CASSASPSYNEQFF. The full variable domain, with the rest looked up from reference TRBV11-2 and TRBJ2-1, is EAGVAQSPRYKIIEKRQSVAFWCNPISGHATLYWYQQILGQGPKLLIQFQNNGVVDDSQLPKDRFSAERLKGVDSTLKIQPAKLEDSAVYLCASSASPSYNEQFFGPGTRLTVL.

This rearrangement joins TRBV6-6 to TRBJ1-4; the D gene is possibly TRBD1 (6 bases). Germline loops: CDR1 MNHNY, CDR2 SVGAGI (reference sequence). The CDR3 has 15 amino acids. V lost 5 bases, J lost 1 base, and 11 bases lay in between. The CDR3 loop reads CASSTGQITNEKLFF. Here the CDR3 DNA reads TGTGCCAGCAGTACTGGACAGATAACTAATGAAAAACTGTTTTTT.

This clone turned up a few times. The chain employs TRBV6-1 and TRBJ1-1; 7 bases agree with TRBD1. The V gene's germline CDR1 is MNHNS and CDR2 SASEGT. V gave up 1 base and J gave up 4 bases; unmatched junction bases: 6. The CDR3 runs to 15 residues. CDR3 residues: CASSEVPGGSTEAFF. The CDR3 bases are TGTGCCAGCAGTGAAGTCCCAGGGGGGAGCACTGAAGCTTTCTTT.

J is TRBJ1-3 and V is TRBV4-1, with TRBD1 matching 7 bases. The CDR3 runs to 16 residues. Trimming took 1 base from V and 2 from J; bases not matched to a gene: 5. In germline, CDR1 is MGHRA, CDR2 YSYEKL. CDR3 amino acids: CASSQGGRGPGNTIYF. CDR3 bases: TGCGCCAGCAGCCAAGGAGGAAGGGGGCCTGGAAACACCATATATTTT.

The chain combines TRBV30 with TRBJ2-7; no firm D call. CDR1 is GTSNPN and CDR2 is SVGIG in the germline V gene (reference sequence). The CDR3 contains 13 residues. V was clipped by 0 bases and J by 4 bases, with 10 bases between them. CDR3 in amino acids: CAWSVPGYYEQYF. CDR3 nucleotides: TGTGCCTGGAGTGTACCGGGTTATTACGAGCAGTACTTC. Drawing the rest from reference TRBV30 and TRBJ2-7, the complete variable domain is SQTIHQWPATLVQPVGSPLSLECTVEGTSNPNLYWYRQAAGRGLQLLFYSVGIGQISSEVPQNLSASRPQDRQFILSSKKLLLSDSGFYLCAWSVPGYYEQYFGPGTRLTVT.

This chain connects TRBV6-5 to TRBJ2-5, with D tentatively TRBD1 or TRBD2 (6 bases each). This CDR3 region has 14 residues. Germline CDR1 is MNHEY and CDR2 is SVGAGI. Trimming took off 5 bases at V and 0 bases at J, with 10 bases between the two ends. The DNA for the CDR3 is TGTGCCAGCAGTCGAGGGGGGAACCAAGAGACCCAGTACTTC. Translated, it gives CASSRGGNQETQYF.

As concerns this clone: This CDR3 is also generated by other DNA sequences in the sample. The rearrangement links TRBV7-2 to TRBJ1-2, with 7 bases identical to TRBD1. The CDR3 runs 13 residues. Trimming took 4 bases from V and 2 from J; bases not matched to a gene: 1. Germline lookup yields CDR1 SGHTA and CDR2 FQGNSA. The CDR3 DNA sequence: TGTGCCAGCAGCTCGACAGGGAACTATGGCTACACCTTC. It encodes CASSSTGNYGYTF.

This sequence joins TRBV5-8 and TRBJ1-5; D not certain. The CDR3 length is 15 residues. CDR1 is SGHTS, CDR2 YDEGEE, per germline. The V end lost 3 bases, the J end lost 0 bases, and 10 bases lay between the germline ends. CDR3 DNA sequence: TGTGCCAGCAGCTACCCGGTTTATAGCAATCAGCCCCAGCATTTT. Translated: CASSYPVYSNQPQHF.

This chain links TRBV19 with TRBJ1-2, with 7 bases matching TRBD1. Germline V gene lookup returns CDR1 LNHDA and CDR2 SQIVND (reference sequence). The CDR3 loop spans 15 amino acids. Trimming at V came to 3 bases and at J to 3 bases, leaving 7 bases not matched to a gene. The CDR3 loop is CASSIGWDSDYGYTF. In DNA, the CDR3 is TGTGCCAGTAGTATTGGGTGGGACAGCGACTATGGCTACACCTTC. The full variable domain, with the rest looked up from reference TRBV19 and TRBJ1-2, is DGGITQSPKYLFRKEGQNVTLSCEQNLNHDAMYWYRQDPGQGLRLIYYSQIVNDFQKGDIAEGYSVSREKKESFPLTVTSAQKNPTAFYLCASSIGWDSDYGYTFGSGTRLTVV.

The chain carries TRBV11-2 and TRBJ2-7; a weak D match, TRBD1 (5 bases). V lost 2 bases and J lost 6, with 14 bases in between. This CDR3 region has 14 residues. CDR1 and CDR2 from the germline V gene are SGHAT and FQNNGV. In nucleotides, the CDR3 is TGTGCCAGCAGCTTAAGGGGCCGCAGTGGCGAGCAGTACGTC. It codes for CASSLRGRSGEQYV.

Note on this clone: Other DNA sequences in the sample encode the same CDR3. The gene calls are TRBV7-2 and TRBJ2-5, with TRBD1 as a possible D gene (6 bases). Germline CDR1 SGHTA, CDR2 FQGNSA. The CDR3 consists of 13 residues. Trimming cost V 4 bases and J 3 bases, with 9 bases left between them. CDR3 region: CASSSGQKETQYF. The CDR3 DNA reads as TGTGCCAGCAGCTCTGGACAGAAAGAGACCCAGTACTTC.

This chain uses TRBV5-4 with TRBJ2-5, with D possibly matching TRBD2 (6 bases). CDR3 length: 17 residues. Trimming cost V 1 base and J 5 bases, with 21 bases left between them. Germline lookup yields CDR1 SGHNT and CDR2 YYREEE (reference sequence). CDR3 loop: CASSLNPDGSGRETQYF. The DNA for the CDR3 is TGTGCCAGCAGCTTGAACCCAGACGGGAGCGGTCGGGAGACCCAGTACTTC. Together with reference TRBV5-4 and TRBJ2-5, the CDR3 gives the full variable domain: ETGVTQSPTHLIKTRGQQVTLRCSSQSGHNTVSWYQQALGQGPQFIFQYYREEENGRGNFPPRFSGLQFPNYSSELNVNALELDDSALYLCASSLNPDGSGRETQYFGPGTRLLVL.

V gene TRBV6-5 combines with J gene TRBJ2-7; 8 bases fit TRBD2. Germline V CDR1 and CDR2: MNHEY, SVGAGI. The junction had 3 bases not matched to a gene; V was cut back by 0 bases and J by 2 bases. This CDR3 is built from 15 residues. The DNA of the CDR3 is TGTGCCAGCAGTTACTCGGGCGGGGGGCCCTACGAGCAGTACTTC. Translation gives CASSYSGGGPYEQYF.

The V and J genes are TRBV2 and TRBJ2-1; the match to TRBD2 covers 8 bases. This CDR3 has 15 amino acids. J gave up 5 bases and V 5 bases, and 8 bases lay outside the gene matches. Germline loops: CDR1 SNHLY, CDR2 FYNNEI. The CDR3 is CASSRLAQENNEQFF. CDR3 nucleotides: TGTGCCAGCAGTCGACTAGCGCAGGAGAACAATGAGCAGTTCTTC.

V usage is TRBV20-1 and J usage is TRBJ1-2; D not resolved. The ends were cut back, 4 bases at V and 8 bases at J, with 11 bases in the middle. The CDR3 runs 11 residues. Germline CDR1 reads DFQATT; CDR2 reads SNEGSKA (reference sequence). Here the CDR3 reads CSAKSPDGYTF. The CDR3, as DNA: TGCAGTGCTAAAAGCCCGGACGGCTACACCTTC.

The chain is built from TRBV29-1 and TRBJ1-4, with 9 bases matching TRBD1. The CDR3 covers 13 residues. Trimming took 4 bases from V and 3 from J; bases not matched to a gene: 0. Germline assignment: CDR1 SQVTM and CDR2 ANQGSEA. The CDR3 nucleotides read TGCAGCGTTGGGACAGGGGCTAATGAAAAACTGTTTTTT. This sequence encodes CSVGTGANEKLFF.

The chain is built from TRBV25-1 and TRBJ1-4; 8 bases map to TRBD1. V lost 5 bases, J lost 8 bases, and 7 bases stayed unmatched. In germline, CDR1 is MGHDK, CDR2 SYGVNS. The CDR3 sequence is 14 residues long. The CDR3 is CASSKAGGREKLFF. The CDR3 DNA is TGTGCCAGCAGTAAAGCAGGGGGCCGCGAAAAACTGTTTTTT.

V is TRBV13 and J is TRBJ1-1; no clear D. Deletions cut 1 base from V and 1 base from J, with 13 bases between. The CDR3 is 16 residues long. The germline gives CDR1 PRHDT, CDR2 FYEKMQ (reference sequence). The CDR3 region has the DNA TGTGCCAGCAGCTTAGCCAGGTCGCCGGGGAACACTGAAGCTTTCTTT. Amino acid sequence: CASSLARSPGNTEAFF.

This clone has only a few counts. The chain has TRBV7-8 and TRBJ1-3; TRBD1 might be the D (6 bases). V lost 4 bases and J lost 4, with 14 bases in between. This CDR3 is 15 amino acids long. Germline loops: CDR1 SGHVS, CDR2 FQNEAQ. The CDR3 sequence is CASSSQGGSGNTIYF. The CDR3 DNA sequence: TGTGCCAGCAGCTCCCAAGGGGGGTCAGGAAACACCATATATTTT.

The gene calls are TRBV6-1 and TRBJ1-2; D call uncertain. The CDR3 totals 14 residues. Germline loops: CDR1 MNHNS, CDR2 SASEGT. V lost 1 base, J lost 8 bases, and 14 bases lay in between. The CDR3 sequence is CASSEDPVYVGYTF. CDR3 coding DNA: TGTGCCAGCAGTGAAGATCCTGTTTATGTGGGCTACACCTTC.

This clone was found a few times. This chain joins TRBV6-5 and TRBJ1-1; 9 bases are shared with TRBD1. The CDR3 runs to 13 residues. The V segment lost 5 bases and the J segment 9 bases; nucleotides outside the gene matches: 7. Germline V CDR1 and CDR2: MNHEY, SVGAGI. CDR3 DNA: TGTGCCAGCAGTCGACGGACAGGGGTGAAAGCTTTCTTT. Translated: CASSRRTGVKAFF.